The rows below give T cell receptor beta chains drawn from one sample of a study of T cells of healthy individuals. MiXCR, run by TCRdb on the 5' RACE reads, gives a single entry per CDR3 protein. The sample has roughly 76,000 distinct CDR3 sequences; roughly 5% are singletons. The source of these receptors is a female donor in good health. Each CDR3 is given with its conserved first and last residue. Fields, in order: V gene, CDR3 protein.

v_call: TRBV6-5
cdr3_aa: CASSYSNRAGGRANEQFF

v_call: TRBV29-1
cdr3_aa: CSVDRGGYEQYF

v_call: TRBV9
cdr3_aa: CASSESGSSYNEQFF

v_call: TRBV15
cdr3_aa: CATSRYNEQFF

v_call: TRBV12-3/TRBV12-4
cdr3_aa: CASSGGDADTQYF

v_call: TRBV27
cdr3_aa: CASSLGVTYEQYF

v_call: TRBV3-1
cdr3_aa: CASSRGQGQYF

v_call: TRBV6-6
cdr3_aa: CASSRNGYTF

v_call: TRBV4-1
cdr3_aa: CASSRYGLTGNLKGTTEAFF

v_call: TRBV14
cdr3_aa: CASSQAGNTGELFF

v_call: TRBV3-1
cdr3_aa: CASSQDQLAGYNEQFF

v_call: TRBV5-1
cdr3_aa: CASSTGLAGGGEQYF

v_call: TRBV20-1
cdr3_aa: CSAYSGSSYNEQFF

v_call: TRBV6-5
cdr3_aa: CASRNSGTGPYEQYF

v_call: TRBV12-3/TRBV12-4
cdr3_aa: CASSPRTGGSYGYTF

v_call: TRBV7-9
cdr3_aa: CASSLDISKNIQYF

v_call: TRBV5-6
cdr3_aa: CASSLGTTNEKLFF

v_call: TRBV3-1
cdr3_aa: CASSQTSGIVYF

v_call: TRBV13
cdr3_aa: CASSSPSGVYNEQFF

v_call: TRBV4-3
cdr3_aa: CASSQRSGTEAFF

v_call: TRBV28
cdr3_aa: CASSLQTLGLHF

v_call: TRBV5-1
cdr3_aa: CASSLEASGTYEQYF

v_call: TRBV28
cdr3_aa: CASTGGQGPHYGYNF

v_call: TRBV7-9
cdr3_aa: CASSFWGAQGANVLTF

v_call: TRBV6-5
cdr3_aa: CASNGRNEQFF

v_call: TRBV29-1
cdr3_aa: CSVAPRGSDTEAFF

v_call: TRBV19
cdr3_aa: CASTITGQALGGANVLTF